This TCR beta chain was recovered during a study of T cell responses to AZD1222 COVID-19 vaccine. This clone was observed a single time. The antigen remains unidentified. Study outcomes and limitations: Compared with day 0, the breadth and depth of the Spike-specific TCR repertoire rose significantly after two doses of AZD1222. It should be noted that donors were predominantly white British and more often female, and clonal diversity was possibly underestimated. It was only after the peak T cell response that any repertoires were sampled.

The CDR3 is 12 amino acids. Deletions cut 2 bases from V and 4 bases from J, with 3 bases between. The germline V gene encodes CDR1 SEHNR and CDR2 FQNEAQ (reference sequence). Only in-frame clones appear in the TCRdb table, and some are missing; sequencing was by immunoSEQ multiplex PCR. This table holds about 170,000 clones, 80% to 95% found once. The chain uses TRBV7-9 and TRBJ1-5, with no clear D. This sample comprised peripheral blood, obtained on day 0 of AZD1222 vaccination. The sequence came from an adult in good health. The CDR3 spells CASSLLNQPQHF. The CDR3 nucleotides read TGTGCCAGCAGCTTATTAAATCAGCCCCAGCATTTT. The full variable domain, completed using reference TRBV7-9 and TRBJ1-5, is DTGVSQNPRHKITKRGQNVTFRCDPISEHNRLYWYRQTLGQGPEFLTYFQNEAQLEKSRLLSDRFSAERPKGSFSTLEIQRTEQGDSAMYLCASSLLNQPQHFGDGTRLSIL.